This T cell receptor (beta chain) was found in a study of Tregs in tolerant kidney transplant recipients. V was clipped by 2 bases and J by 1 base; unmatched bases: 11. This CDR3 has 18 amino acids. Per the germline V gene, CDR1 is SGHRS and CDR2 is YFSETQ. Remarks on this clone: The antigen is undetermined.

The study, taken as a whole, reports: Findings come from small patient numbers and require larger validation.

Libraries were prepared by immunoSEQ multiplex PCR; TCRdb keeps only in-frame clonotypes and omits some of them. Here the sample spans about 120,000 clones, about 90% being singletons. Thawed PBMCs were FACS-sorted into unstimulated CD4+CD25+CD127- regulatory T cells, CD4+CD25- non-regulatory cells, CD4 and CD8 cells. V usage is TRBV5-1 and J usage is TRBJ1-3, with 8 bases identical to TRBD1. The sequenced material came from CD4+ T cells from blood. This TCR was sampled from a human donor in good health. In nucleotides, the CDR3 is TGCGCCAGCAGCTTAGACAGGGGAATAGATATGTCTGGAAACACCATATATTTT. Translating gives CASSLDRGIDMSGNTIYF.